The present entry profiles one T cell receptor beta chain with its context. This entry comes from a study of cytomegalovirus exposure and HLA in healthy donors. Overall study: The 600 to 800 first-cohort repertoires shared a platform with the roughly 110 validation repertoires, as reported in a later analysis.

Germline V gene lookup returns CDR1 SGDLS and CDR2 YYNGEE. The CDR3 covers 15 residues. The V end lost 4 bases, the J end lost 0 bases, and 11 bases lay between the germline ends. The protocol was immunoSEQ multiplex PCR, while the TCRdb copy is restricted to in-frame clones and leaves out a portion. The sample has approximately 49,000 clones; roughly nine tenths are singletons. The chain combines TRBV9 with TRBJ2-1; TRBD2 is a possible D gene (6 bases). The sequence was obtained from a man younger than 35 in good health and CMV-seronegative. Sequencing input: PBMCs. The CDR3 is CASSPRGTSYNEQFF. The CDR3 bases are TGTGCCAGCAGCCCCCGCGGGACCTCCTACAATGAGCAGTTCTTC.